The next 19 T cell receptor beta chains were all read from a single sample in a study of T cells in Graves' hyperthyroidism and ophthalmopathy. The CDR3 regions of TCR beta were amplified from RNA transcripts. First-round RT-PCR targeting the TCR CDR3 was performed with the HTBI primer set. TCRdb ran MiXCR on the multiplex PCR reads and lists one entry per CDR3 protein. The sample carries about 560,000 distinct CDR3 sequences, 46% recorded once. Sequencing was performed on peripheral blood or thyroid tissue (not recorded which). The receptors originated from a woman aged 18-29 years with Graves' hyperthyroidism.

This clonotype was picked up one time. This chain's CDR3 is CASSVRGGQVLEQYF. For the CDR3, the DNA is TGTGCCAGCAGCGTGAGAGGGGGACAGGTCTTGGAGCAGTACTTC. The V call is TRBV9, the J call TRBJ2-7; TRBD1 matches at 8 bases. The V gene's germline CDR1 is SGDLS and CDR2 YYNGEE. This CDR3 has 15 amino acids. With V trimmed by 2 bases and J by 7 bases, 11 bases remained unmatched.

CDR3 in DNA: TGCAGCACCACAGGACAGGGAAAGATCTACGAGCAGTACTTC. Amino acids: CSTTGQGKIYEQYF. This chain uses TRBV29-1 with TRBJ2-7, with 8 positions matching TRBD1. V lost 8 bases to trimming and J lost 3 bases; unmatched junction nucleotides: 12. The CDR3 is made up of 14 amino acids. Germline assignment: CDR1 SQVTM and CDR2 ANQGSEA.

This clonotype was counted many times. The rearrangement uses TRBV29-1 and TRBJ1-1, with D unclear. V lost 3 bases and J 6 bases, leaving 14 bases between the germline ends. Germline CDR1 SQVTM, CDR2 ANQGSEA. There are 13 residues in the CDR3. The CDR3 loop is CSVDLQEFAEAFF. CDR3 DNA sequence: TGCAGCGTTGATTTGCAGGAATTTGCTGAAGCTTTCTTT. The full variable domain, with the rest looked up from reference TRBV29-1 and TRBJ1-1, is SAVISQKPSRDICQRGTSLTIQCQVDSQVTMMFWYRQQPGQSLTLIATANQGSEATYESGFVIDKFPISRPNLTFSTLTVSNMSPEDSSIYLCSVDLQEFAEAFFGQGTRLTVV.

The V and J genes are TRBV6-5 and TRBJ2-7, with a tentative D call TRBD2 (6 bases). In germline, CDR1 is MNHEY, CDR2 SVGAGI. Trimming left V 8 bases short and J 5 bases short, with 13 bases between. This CDR3 is 12 amino acids long. The CDR3 bases are TGTGCCAGCCCCGGGTCGGGGGACGAGCAGTACTTC. Protein sequence: CASPGSGDEQYF.

This chain links TRBV2 with TRBJ2-3, with 11 positions matching TRBD1. Germline V gene sequence: CDR1 SNHLY, CDR2 FYNNEI. With 9 bases clipped from V and 0 bases from J, the junction kept 8 bases outside the gene matches. The CDR3 sequence is 16 residues long. In DNA, the CDR3 is TGTGCCAGGGGACAGGGGGGCCGCGTCAGCACAGATACGCAGTATTTT. It codes for CARGQGGRVSTDTQYF.

As for this clonotype: This could be a read error, since a much larger clone is one nucleotide away. The genes are TRBV29-1 and TRBJ2-2, with 7 bases identical to TRBD1. The CDR3 extends over 13 amino acids. Germline V CDR1 and CDR2: SQVTM, ANQGSEA. V shed 3 bases and J 4 bases; nucleotides not matched to a gene: 2. CDR3 nucleotides: TGCAGCGTTGATCGACAGGGCACCGGGGAGCTGTTTTTT. Amino acid sequence: CSVDRQGTGELFF.

This clonotype has only a few counts. The V and J genes are TRBV29-1 and TRBJ2-7; 10 bases line up with TRBD1. The V gene end was trimmed by 7 bases and the J gene end by 2 bases; junction bases not matched to a gene: 5. This CDR3 has 13 residues. The germline gives CDR1 SQVTM, CDR2 ANQGSEA. The CDR3 nucleotides read TGCAGCGCAGGACAGGGGGAAGCCTACGAGCAGTACTTC. Its protein is CSAGQGEAYEQYF.

This chain uses TRBV20-1 with TRBJ2-7; no reliable D call. V was trimmed by 0 bases and J by 12 bases, leaving 21 bases between them. The CDR3 is 14 amino acids. Per the germline V gene, CDR1 is DFQATT and CDR2 is SNEGSKA (reference sequence). The CDR3 spells CSARDGQSPEGMYF. The DNA for the CDR3 is TGCAGTGCTAGAGATGGGCAAAGCCCCGAAGGGATGTACTTC.

Remarks on this clonotype: Germline is not matched at one junction end, which may reflect a read error. The chain carries TRBV7-9 and TRBJ2-5; D is ambiguous. The CDR3 spans 13 residues. Germline values: CDR1 SEHNR, CDR2 FQNEAQ (reference sequence). The CDR3: CASSQGIIETQYF. The DNA for the CDR3 is TGCGCCAGCAGCCAAGGGATAATAGAGACCCAGTACTTC.

This chain connects TRBV12-5 to TRBJ2-7, with a tentative D call TRBD2 (5 bases). The CDR3 is made up of 15 amino acids. Germline CDR1 LGHNT, CDR2 FRNRAP. Trimming stripped 0 bases from V and 8 bases from J, with 17 bases between. This CDR3 reads CASGLVARVPPQQYF. CDR3 in DNA: TGTGCTAGTGGTTTGGTAGCGAGGGTACCGCCCCAGCAGTACTTC.

To note about this clonotype: Relative to the germline gene, one junction end is altered; a read error may explain this. The chain carries TRBV25-1 and TRBJ1-4, with D unresolved. Germline V gene lookup returns CDR1 MGHDK and CDR2 SYGVNS. The CDR3 is made up of 14 amino acids. The CDR3 protein is CACSGLYKTEKLFF. The CDR3 coding sequence is TGTGCCTGCAGTGGGCTCTACAAGACTGAAAAACTGTTTTTT. Full variable domain (rest looked up from reference TRBV25-1 and TRBJ1-4): EADIYQTPRYLVIGTGKKITLECSQTMGHDKMYWYQQDPGMELHLIHYSYGVNSTEKGDLSSESTVSRIRTEHFPLTLESARPSHTSQYLCACSGLYKTEKLFFGSGTQLSVL.

In this sample, this clonotype turned up many times. V usage is TRBV24-1 and J usage is TRBJ1-3; no reliable D call. The CDR3 contains 14 residues. With 3 bases removed from V and 4 bases from J, the gap between germline ends came to 9 bases. The germline gives CDR1 KGHDR, CDR2 SFDVKD. The CDR3 region is CATSDDGSGNTIYF. Written as DNA, the CDR3 is TGTGCCACCAGTGATGATGGGTCCGGAAACACCATATATTTT.

This clonotype showed up just a few times. The chain couples TRBV9 to TRBJ2-7; D might be TRBD1 or TRBD2, each matching 5 bases. Germline V lookup: CDR1 SGDLS, CDR2 YYNGEE. The CDR3 is 12 residues long. V lost 5 bases, J lost 6 bases, and 12 bases lay in between. CDR3 loop: CASSLRDAEQYF. In DNA form, the CDR3 reads TGTGCCAGCAGTCTCCGGGACGCCGAGCAGTACTTC. Full variable domain (outside the CDR3, taken from reference TRBV9 and TRBJ2-7): DSGVTQTPKHLITATGQRVTLRCSPRSGDLSVYWYQQSLDQGLQFLIQYYNGEERAKGNILERFSAQQFPDLHSELNLSSLELGDSALYFCASSLRDAEQYFGPGTRLTVT.

This clonotype was detected a few times. Here the CDR3 DNA reads TGTGCCAGCAGCCTGCCTCGGGACACCGGGGAGCTGTTTTTT. Protein: CASSLPRDTGELFF. The V and J genes are TRBV7-8 and TRBJ2-2; D uncertain. The germline CDR1 and CDR2 sequences are SGHVS and FQNEAQ. The CDR3 runs 14 residues. V was pared by 5 bases and J by 3 bases, with 10 bases between.

Regarding this clonotype: This may stem from a read error, because a much larger clone lies one nucleotide away. The CDR3 ends on some other residue instead of the conserved phenylalanine or tryptophan, so this is likely a read error. This rearrangement joins TRBV2 to TRBJ1-5, with D possibly being TRBD1 (6 bases). The CDR3 has 13 residues. The germline gives CDR1 SNHLY, CDR2 FYNNEI. V gave up 5 bases and J gave up 6 bases, with 11 bases separating them. The CDR3 region has the DNA TGTGCCAGCAGTCCACAGGGAATTCAGCCCCAGCATTTA. Translating gives CASSPQGIQPQHL.

This clonotype was picked up many times. The chain has TRBV6-5 and TRBJ1-4; possible D gene TRBD1, 5 bases. Germline V gene lookup returns CDR1 MNHEY and CDR2 SVGAGI. CDR3 length: 13 amino acids. V was shortened by 7 bases and J by 5 bases, with 11 bases between the two germline ends. As DNA, the CDR3 is TGTGCCAGCACGGGACGGCAGAATGAAAAACTGTTTTTT. Protein: CASTGRQNEKLFF.

This clonotype has just a few counts. V gene TRBV7-9 combines with J gene TRBJ2-7; 9 nucleotides match TRBD1. Losses at the gene ends were 6 bases for V and 5 bases for J; bases not matched to a gene: 11. The CDR3 loop spans 15 amino acids. Germline V gives CDR1 SEHNR, CDR2 FQNEAQ (reference sequence). The CDR3 loop reads CASSLAGTGSDEQYF. Written as DNA, the CDR3 is TGTGCCAGCAGTCTAGCCGGGACAGGGAGCGACGAGCAGTACTTC.

A few counts support this clonotype. V is TRBV12-3 or TRBV12-4 and J is TRBJ1-6; D gene ambiguous. Between the trimmed V and J ends, which lost 1 base and 8 bases, there was a span of 15 bases. The CDR3 is made up of 16 amino acids. The CDR3 reads CASSLGYTSPHSPLHF. The CDR3 DNA reads as TGTGCCAGCAGTTTAGGGTATACGTCCCCGCATTCACCCCTCCACTTT.

The genes are TRBV12-3 or TRBV12-4 and TRBJ1-6, with unresolved D. This CDR3 has 13 residues. V lost 2 bases, J lost 9 bases, and 8 bases lay in between. CDR3 DNA sequence: TGTGCCAGCAGTTTATCAAGGAGTTCACCCCTCCACTTT. Its translation: CASSLSRSSPLHF.